This T cell receptor (beta chain) was observed in a study of T cells in Graves' hyperthyroidism and ophthalmopathy. This CDR3 is built from 13 residues. Trimming stripped 5 bases from V and 5 bases from J, with 12 bases between. The V gene's germline CDR1 is LNHDA and CDR2 SQIVND (reference sequence). This clonotype was found many times. Its target is not known. Notes on the study in general: Ophthalmopathy, which appeared later, was predicted by the model a median 6.5 months before onset.

The TCR beta CDR3 regions underwent amplification using RNA transcripts as the source. A set of HTBI primers served as the primers for a first-round RT-PCR of the TCR CDR3. TCRdb passed the multiplex PCR reads through MiXCR, listing each CDR3 protein once. The sample lists about 520,000 distinct CDR3 sequences; less than 25% were seen once. The sample was blood. The receptor was derived from a man between 18 and 29 years old with Graves' hyperthyroidism. The gene calls are TRBV19 and TRBJ1-2; D is possibly TRBD1 (5 bases). In DNA form, the CDR3 reads TGTGCCAGTAGTCCAAGGTCAGGGTATGGCTACACCTTC. This codes for CASSPRSGYGYTF.